This record covers a single T cell receptor (beta chain). The antigen remains undetermined. At one of its ends the junction is not consistent with the germline gene, which may arise from a read error. The library came from three nested PCR rounds adapted from ARM-PCR protocols. Each CDR3 protein gets one entry after TCRdb re-called the multiplex PCR reads with MiXCR. The table lists roughly 81,000 distinct CDR3 sequences, about two thirds of them singletons, with 10% to 15% in the top ten. Germline V gene sequence: CDR1 SGHAT, CDR2 FQNNGV. The CDR3 sequence is 15 residues long. This specimen comes from a study of tumor and adjacent non-tumor tissue in lung cancer. Across the whole study: Each sample yielded some 4 million productive TCRbeta reads on average. General study findings and limits: Normal lung showed higher cumulative top 100 clone frequency than tumor.

No cell sorting was done before RNA was extracted from the tissue. The sequencing input was lung tumor tissue. This TCR came from a woman between 65 and 79 years old with non-small cell lung cancer. J is TRBJ2-2 and V is TRBV11-2, with a tentative D call TRBD1 (5 bases). CDR3 amino acids: CASSIQVTNTRELFF. The CDR3 coding sequence is TGTGCCAGCAGCATACAGGTTACGAACACCAGGGAGCTGTTTTTT.